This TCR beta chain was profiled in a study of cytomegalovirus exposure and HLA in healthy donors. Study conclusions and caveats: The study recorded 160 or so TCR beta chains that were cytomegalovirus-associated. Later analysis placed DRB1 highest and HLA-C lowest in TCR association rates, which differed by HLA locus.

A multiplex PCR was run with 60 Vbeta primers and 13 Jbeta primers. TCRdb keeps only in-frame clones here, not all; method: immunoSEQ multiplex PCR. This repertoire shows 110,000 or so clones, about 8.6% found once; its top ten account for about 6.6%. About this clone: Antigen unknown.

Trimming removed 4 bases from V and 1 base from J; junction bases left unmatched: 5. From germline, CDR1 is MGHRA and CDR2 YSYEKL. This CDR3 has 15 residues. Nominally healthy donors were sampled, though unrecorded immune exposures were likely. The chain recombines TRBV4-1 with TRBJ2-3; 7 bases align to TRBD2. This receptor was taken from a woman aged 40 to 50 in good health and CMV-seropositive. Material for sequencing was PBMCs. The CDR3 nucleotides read TGCGCCAGCAGCCTCCTGGGGGGGGGCACAGATACGCAGTATTTT. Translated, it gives CASSLLGGGTDTQYF.